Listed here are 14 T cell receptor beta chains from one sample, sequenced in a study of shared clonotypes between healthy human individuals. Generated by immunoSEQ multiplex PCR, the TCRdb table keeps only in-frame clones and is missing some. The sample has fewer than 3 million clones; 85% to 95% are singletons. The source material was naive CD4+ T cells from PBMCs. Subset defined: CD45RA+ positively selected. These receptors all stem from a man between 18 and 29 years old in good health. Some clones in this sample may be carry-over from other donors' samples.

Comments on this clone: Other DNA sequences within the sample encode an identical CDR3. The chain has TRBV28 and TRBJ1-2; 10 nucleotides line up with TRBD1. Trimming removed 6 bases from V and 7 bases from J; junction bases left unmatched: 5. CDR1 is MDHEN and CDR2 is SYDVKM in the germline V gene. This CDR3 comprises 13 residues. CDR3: CASSPGQGGGYTF. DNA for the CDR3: TGTGCCAGCAGCCCCGGACAGGGGGGTGGCTACACCTTC.

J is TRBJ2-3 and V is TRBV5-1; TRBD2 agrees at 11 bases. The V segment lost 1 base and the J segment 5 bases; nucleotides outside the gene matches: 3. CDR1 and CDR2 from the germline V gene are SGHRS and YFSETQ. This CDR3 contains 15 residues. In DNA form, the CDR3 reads TGCGCCAGCAGCTTGATAGCGGGAGGGGAAGATACGCAGTATTTT. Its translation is CASSLIAGGEDTQYF.

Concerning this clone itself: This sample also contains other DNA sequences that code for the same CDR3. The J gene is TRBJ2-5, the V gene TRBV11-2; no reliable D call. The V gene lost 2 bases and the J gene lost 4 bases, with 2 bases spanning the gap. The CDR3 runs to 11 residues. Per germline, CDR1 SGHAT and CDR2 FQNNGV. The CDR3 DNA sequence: TGTGCCAGCAGCTTACGAGAGACCCAGTACTTC. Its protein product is CASSLRETQYF.

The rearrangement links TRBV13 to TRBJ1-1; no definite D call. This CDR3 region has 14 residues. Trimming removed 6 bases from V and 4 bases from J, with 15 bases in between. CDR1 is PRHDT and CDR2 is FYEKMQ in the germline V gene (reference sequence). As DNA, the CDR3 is TGTGCCAGCAGAGCGGTCTTTCGGAGCACTGAAGCTTTCTTT. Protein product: CASRAVFRSTEAFF.

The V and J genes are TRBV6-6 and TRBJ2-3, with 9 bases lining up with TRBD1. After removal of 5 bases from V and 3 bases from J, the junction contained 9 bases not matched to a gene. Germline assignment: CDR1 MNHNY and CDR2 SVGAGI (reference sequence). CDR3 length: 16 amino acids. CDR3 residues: CASSTTGGAGTDTQYF. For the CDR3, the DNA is TGTGCCAGCAGTACAACAGGGGGCGCAGGAACAGATACGCAGTATTTT.

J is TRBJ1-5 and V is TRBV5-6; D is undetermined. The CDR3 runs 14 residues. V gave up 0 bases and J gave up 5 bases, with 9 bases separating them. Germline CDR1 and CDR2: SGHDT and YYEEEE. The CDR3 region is CASSLAGEYQPQHF. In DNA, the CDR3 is TGTGCCAGCAGCTTGGCTGGGGAGTATCAGCCCCAGCATTTT.

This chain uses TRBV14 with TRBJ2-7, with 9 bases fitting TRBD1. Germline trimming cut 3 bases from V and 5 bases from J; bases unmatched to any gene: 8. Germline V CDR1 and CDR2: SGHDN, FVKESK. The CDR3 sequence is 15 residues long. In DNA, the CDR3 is TGTGCCAGCAGCCAGCCGGGACAGGGTAGCCACGAGCAGTACTTC. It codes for CASSQPGQGSHEQYF.

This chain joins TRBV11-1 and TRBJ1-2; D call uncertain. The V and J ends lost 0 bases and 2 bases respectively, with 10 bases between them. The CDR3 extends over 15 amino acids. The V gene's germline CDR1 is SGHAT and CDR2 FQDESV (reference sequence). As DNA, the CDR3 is TGTGCCAGCAGCTTAGCTGGGCCCACAAACTATGGCTACACCTTC. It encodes CASSLAGPTNYGYTF. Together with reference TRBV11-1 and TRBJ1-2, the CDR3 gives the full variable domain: EAEVAQSPRYKITEKSQAVAFWCDPISGHATLYWYRQILGQGPELLVQFQDESVVDDSQLPKDRFSAERLKGVDSTLKIQPAELGDSAMYLCASSLAGPTNYGYTFGSGTRLTVV.

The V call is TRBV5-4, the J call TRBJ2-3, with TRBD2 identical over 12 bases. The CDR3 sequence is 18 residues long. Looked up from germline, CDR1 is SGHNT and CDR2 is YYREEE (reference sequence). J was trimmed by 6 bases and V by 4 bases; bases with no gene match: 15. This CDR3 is CASSPDGLAGGPGDTQYF. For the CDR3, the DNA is TGTGCCAGCAGCCCGGATGGCCTAGCGGGAGGGCCGGGGGATACGCAGTATTTT.

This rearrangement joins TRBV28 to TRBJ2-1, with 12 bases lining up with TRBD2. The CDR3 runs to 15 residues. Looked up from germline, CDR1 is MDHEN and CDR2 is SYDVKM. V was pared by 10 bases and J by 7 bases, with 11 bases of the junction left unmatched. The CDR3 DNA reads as TGTGCCATCGACGGACTAGCGGGAAAGGTGAATGAGCAGTTCTTC. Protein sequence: CAIDGLAGKVNEQFF.

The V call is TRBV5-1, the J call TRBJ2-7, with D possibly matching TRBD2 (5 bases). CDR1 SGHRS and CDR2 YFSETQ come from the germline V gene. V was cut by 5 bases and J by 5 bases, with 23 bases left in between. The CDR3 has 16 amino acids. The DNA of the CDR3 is TGCGCCAGCAGTCCTTCGGGGAGTTCTTCACTAAACGAGCAGTACTTC. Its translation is CASSPSGSSSLNEQYF.

The CDR3 is CASSEQTGDQPQHF. The CDR3 DNA follows: TGTGCCAGCAGTGAACAGACAGGAGATCAGCCCCAGCATTTT. The chain couples TRBV6-1 to TRBJ1-5; D possibly corresponds to TRBD1 (6 bases). With 2 bases removed from V and 5 bases from J, the gap between germline ends came to 10 bases. Germline V gene data show CDR1 as MNHNS and CDR2 as SASEGT. The CDR3 length is 14 residues.

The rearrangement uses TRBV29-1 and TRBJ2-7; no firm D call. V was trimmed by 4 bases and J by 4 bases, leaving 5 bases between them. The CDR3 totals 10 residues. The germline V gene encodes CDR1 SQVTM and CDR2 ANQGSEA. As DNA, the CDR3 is TGCAGCGTTGGGTTTTACGAGCAGTACTTC. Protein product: CSVGFYEQYF.

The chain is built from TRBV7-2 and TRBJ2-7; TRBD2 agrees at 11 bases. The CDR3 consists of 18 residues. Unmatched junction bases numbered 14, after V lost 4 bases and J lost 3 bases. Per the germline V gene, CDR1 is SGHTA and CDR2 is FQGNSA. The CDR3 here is CASSSTSGMLSGVYEQYF. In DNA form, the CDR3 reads TGTGCCAGCAGCTCGACTAGCGGGATGCTTAGTGGGGTCTACGAGCAGTACTTC.